A selection of T cell receptor beta chains follows, all from one sample in a study of blood T cell repertoires in COVID-19. Repertoires were generated with immunoSEQ multiplex PCR, while TCRdb's copy carries only in-frame clones and drops some. The table records about 290,000 clones, around 86% of them present only once. Sample: peripheral blood. The receptors here all came from a woman aged 40 to 50 who had recovered from COVID-19. CDR3s include the opening cysteine and the closing phenylalanine or tryptophan. The D gene is left open where the match is weak. Rows may omit the clone size; those that give it use once, few, many or a size class.

CDR3aa: CASSGTSGDINNEQFF
v_gene: TRBV19
abundance: once
len: 16
d_gene: TRBD2
j_gene: TRBJ2-1

CDR3aa: CASSHHTLTSGSNSGANVLTF
v_gene: TRBV3-1/TRBV3-2
abundance: -
len: 21
d_gene: TRBD2
j_gene: TRBJ2-6

CDR3aa: CATSRDRGRSYNEQFF
v_gene: TRBV15
abundance: -
len: 16
d_gene: -
j_gene: TRBJ2-1

CDR3aa: CASSSTPGTTQETQYF
v_gene: TRBV5-1
abundance: -
len: 16
d_gene: -
j_gene: TRBJ2-5

CDR3aa: CASSYTSGISYNEQFF
v_gene: TRBV6-5
abundance: -
len: 16
d_gene: TRBD2
j_gene: TRBJ2-1

CDR3aa: CASTLRPQGLEAFF
v_gene: TRBV28
abundance: -
len: 14
d_gene: -
j_gene: TRBJ1-1

CDR3aa: CASSLRGPQHF
v_gene: TRBV12-3/TRBV12-4
abundance: -
len: 11
d_gene: -
j_gene: TRBJ1-5

CDR3aa: CASSDVPSGYNEQFF
v_gene: TRBV6-2/TRBV6-3
abundance: -
len: 15
d_gene: TRBD2
j_gene: TRBJ2-1

CDR3aa: CASSLGTFGYTF
v_gene: TRBV5-6
abundance: once
len: 12
d_gene: -
j_gene: TRBJ1-2

CDR3aa: CASSLFVYGTGHGYTF
v_gene: TRBV7-9
abundance: once
len: 16
d_gene: TRBD1
j_gene: TRBJ1-2

CDR3aa: CASSSPPGQPSGNTIYF
v_gene: TRBV13
abundance: -
len: 17
d_gene: TRBD1
j_gene: TRBJ1-3

CDR3aa: CASSLSGGTEAFF
v_gene: TRBV28
abundance: -
len: 13
d_gene: -
j_gene: TRBJ1-1

CDR3aa: CASSPGDLISYEQYF
v_gene: TRBV3-1/TRBV3-2
abundance: -
len: 15
d_gene: -
j_gene: TRBJ2-7

CDR3aa: CASSLWGRAKSNEQFF
v_gene: TRBV7-3
abundance: -
len: 16
d_gene: TRBD2
j_gene: TRBJ2-1

CDR3aa: CASSFPDFYVRETQYF
v_gene: TRBV11-3
abundance: -
len: 16
d_gene: -
j_gene: TRBJ2-5

CDR3aa: CASSLQGTPGELFF
v_gene: TRBV5-6
abundance: -
len: 14
d_gene: -
j_gene: TRBJ2-2

CDR3aa: CAWKKQGADYGYTF
v_gene: TRBV30
abundance: -
len: 14
d_gene: -
j_gene: TRBJ1-2

CDR3aa: CAISDAGQAPYEQYF
v_gene: TRBV10-3
abundance: -
len: 15
d_gene: TRBD1
j_gene: TRBJ2-7

CDR3aa: CAISDREGGPRGTGNTIYF
v_gene: TRBV10-3
abundance: few
len: 19
d_gene: -
j_gene: TRBJ1-3

CDR3aa: CASSLDSPNYGYTF
v_gene: TRBV5-1
abundance: -
len: 14
d_gene: -
j_gene: TRBJ1-2

CDR3aa: CASGTVNQETQYF
v_gene: TRBV27
abundance: -
len: 13
d_gene: TRBD1
j_gene: TRBJ2-5

CDR3aa: CSVVTGPLYEQYF
v_gene: TRBV29-1
abundance: -
len: 13
d_gene: -
j_gene: TRBJ2-7

CDR3aa: CASSEGAGVKETQYF
v_gene: TRBV2
abundance: -
len: 15
d_gene: TRBD2
j_gene: TRBJ2-5

CDR3aa: CASSPPNGGRGETQYF
v_gene: TRBV18
abundance: -
len: 16
d_gene: -
j_gene: TRBJ2-5

CDR3aa: CASSTGRNTEAFF
v_gene: TRBV19
abundance: -
len: 13
d_gene: -
j_gene: TRBJ1-1

CDR3aa: CAPTARDSFNYGYTF
v_gene: TRBV5-6
abundance: -
len: 15
d_gene: TRBD1
j_gene: TRBJ1-2

CDR3aa: CASSATGSGGPDTQYF
v_gene: TRBV11-3
abundance: -
len: 16
d_gene: -
j_gene: TRBJ2-3

CDR3aa: CASSWGRAGTEAFF
v_gene: TRBV5-4
abundance: -
len: 14
d_gene: -
j_gene: TRBJ1-1

CDR3aa: CASSPGDRGGYTF
v_gene: TRBV13
abundance: -
len: 13
d_gene: TRBD1
j_gene: TRBJ1-2

CDR3aa: CAWSPPLGSPLHF
v_gene: TRBV30
abundance: -
len: 13
d_gene: -
j_gene: TRBJ1-6

CDR3aa: CASGDPAYEQYF
v_gene: TRBV5-8
abundance: -
len: 12
d_gene: -
j_gene: TRBJ2-7

CDR3aa: CASSPRDRDNEQFF
v_gene: TRBV11-3
abundance: -
len: 14
d_gene: TRBD1
j_gene: TRBJ2-1

CDR3aa: CASSQFARGSGEQFF
v_gene: TRBV3-1/TRBV3-2
abundance: -
len: 15
d_gene: TRBD2
j_gene: TRBJ2-1

CDR3aa: CSAGQGGSGGYTF
v_gene: TRBV29-1
abundance: once
len: 13
d_gene: TRBD1
j_gene: TRBJ1-2

CDR3aa: CASSFGTSGISNTGELFF
v_gene: TRBV7-9
abundance: -
len: 18
d_gene: TRBD2
j_gene: TRBJ2-2

CDR3aa: CASRAVINQPQHF
v_gene: TRBV2
abundance: -
len: 13
d_gene: -
j_gene: TRBJ1-5

CDR3aa: CASSRRDSREETQYF
v_gene: TRBV6-5
abundance: -
len: 15
d_gene: TRBD1
j_gene: TRBJ2-5

CDR3aa: CAWSAQYEQYF
v_gene: TRBV30
abundance: -
len: 11
d_gene: -
j_gene: TRBJ2-7

CDR3aa: CASSGRARLSGNTIYF
v_gene: TRBV19
abundance: -
len: 16
d_gene: -
j_gene: TRBJ1-3

CDR3aa: CASSRSVDRVTDTQYF
v_gene: TRBV11-3
abundance: -
len: 16
d_gene: TRBD1
j_gene: TRBJ2-3

CDR3aa: CASSQDSDNQPQHF
v_gene: TRBV3-1/TRBV3-2
abundance: -
len: 14
d_gene: -
j_gene: TRBJ1-5

CDR3aa: CASSPLPSYGYTF
v_gene: TRBV28
abundance: -
len: 13
d_gene: -
j_gene: TRBJ1-2

CDR3aa: CASTIGWGREGHRVWYNEQFF
v_gene: TRBV28
abundance: -
len: 21
d_gene: TRBD2
j_gene: TRBJ2-1

CDR3aa: CASSETRQGGDTQYF
v_gene: TRBV10-1
abundance: -
len: 15
d_gene: -
j_gene: TRBJ2-3

CDR3aa: CASSSRWSGAGANVLTF
v_gene: TRBV28
abundance: few
len: 17
d_gene: -
j_gene: TRBJ2-6

CDR3aa: CTSSQEELATTYEQYF
v_gene: TRBV1
abundance: -
len: 16
d_gene: -
j_gene: TRBJ2-7

CDR3aa: CASNRDFAEAFF
v_gene: TRBV28
abundance: -
len: 12
d_gene: -
j_gene: TRBJ1-1

CDR3aa: CASSIDWRLAGVPNTGELFF
v_gene: TRBV19
abundance: -
len: 20
d_gene: TRBD2
j_gene: TRBJ2-2

CDR3aa: CASSAFSDFGGTYEQYF
v_gene: TRBV27
abundance: once
len: 17
d_gene: -
j_gene: TRBJ2-7

CDR3aa: CAISRDSQAGQYF
v_gene: TRBV10-3
abundance: -
len: 13
d_gene: -
j_gene: TRBJ2-7

CDR3aa: CASSTGTSKTQYF
v_gene: TRBV5-1
abundance: -
len: 13
d_gene: TRBD2
j_gene: TRBJ2-5

CDR3aa: CASSLGIAGGGSYNEQFF
v_gene: TRBV5-4
abundance: -
len: 18
d_gene: TRBD2
j_gene: TRBJ2-1

CDR3aa: CASSQDRVLQYF
v_gene: TRBV4-1
abundance: few
len: 12
d_gene: -
j_gene: TRBJ2-7

CDR3aa: CASSQEQQGNSYNEQFF
v_gene: TRBV4-1
abundance: -
len: 17
d_gene: -
j_gene: TRBJ2-1

CDR3aa: CASSLGDRGTEAFF
v_gene: TRBV5-4
abundance: once
len: 14
d_gene: -
j_gene: TRBJ1-1

CDR3aa: CASESPFPDSYEQFF
v_gene: TRBV2
abundance: few
len: 15
d_gene: -
j_gene: TRBJ2-1

CDR3aa: CASSPYPILAGETSYNEQFF
v_gene: TRBV3-1/TRBV3-2
abundance: few
len: 20
d_gene: TRBD2
j_gene: TRBJ2-1